The 21 T cell receptor beta chains presented below share a single source sample, sequenced in a study of cytomegalovirus exposure and HLA in healthy donors. The study ran its PCR with 60 Vbeta and 13 Jbeta primers. Profiled with immunoSEQ multiplex PCR; TCRdb holds only in-frame clones, not every one. The table has 130,000 or so clones, 75% seen once. The source material was PBMCs. These receptors all stem from a man in his forties or fifties in good health and CMV-seronegative.

This chain links TRBV27 with TRBJ1-1, with D perhaps TRBD1 (5 bases). The V and J ends lost 5 bases and 0 bases respectively, with 10 bases between them. The CDR3 covers 14 residues. The germline CDR1 and CDR2 sequences are MNHEY and SMNVEV (reference sequence). Here the CDR3 reads CASSPGFMNTEAFF. The DNA for the CDR3 is TGTGCCAGCAGTCCAGGGTTCATGAACACTGAAGCTTTCTTT.

This clone was picked up a small number of times. The chain employs TRBV6-5 and TRBJ1-2; D perhaps matches TRBD1 (6 bases). The CDR3 is 12 amino acids. Germline-derived CDR1 and CDR2 are MNHEY and SVGAGI. With 6 bases removed from V and 6 bases from J, the gap between germline ends came to 11 bases. CDR3 residues: CASSQGRHGYTF. CDR3 nucleotide sequence: TGTGCCAGCAGCCAGGGGAGACATGGCTACACCTTC.

This clone has a handful of counts. This rearrangement joins TRBV4-1 to TRBJ2-7; 8 bases map to TRBD1. Germline CDR1 is MGHRA and CDR2 is YSYEKL. There are 16 residues in the CDR3. V shed 0 bases and J 0 bases; nucleotides not matched to a gene: 4. The chain's CDR3 is CASSQETGVLSYEQYF. In DNA form, the CDR3 reads TGCGCCAGCAGCCAAGAGACAGGGGTGCTCTCCTACGAGCAGTACTTC.

This clone was counted a few times. The rearrangement joins TRBV29-1 to TRBJ1-1; D is unclear. CDR3 length: 13 residues. V lost 6 bases, J lost 1 base, and 12 bases lay in between. CDR1 and CDR2 (germline): SQVTM, ANQGSEA. The CDR3 protein is CSVRRRGNTEAFF. CDR3 sequence (DNA): TGCAGCGTCCGACGACGGGGGAACACTGAAGCTTTCTTT.

This clone came up once. The J gene is TRBJ1-4, the V gene TRBV28; 7 bases map to TRBD1. From germline, CDR1 is MDHEN and CDR2 SYDVKM. J lost 14 bases, V lost 5 bases, and 11 bases had no gene match. This CDR3 has 13 residues. The CDR3 is CASSETTGMGLFF. CDR3 nucleotides: TGTGCCAGCAGTGAAACGACAGGGATGGGGCTGTTTTTT.

V usage is TRBV7-3 and J usage is TRBJ2-1; TRBD1 matches 7 bases. J was trimmed by 6 bases and V by 5 bases; bases with no gene match: 4. This CDR3 contains 13 residues. Germline V gives CDR1 SGHTA, CDR2 FQGTGA. The CDR3 bases are TGTGCCAGCAGCGTCTGGACAGGCAATGAGCAGTTCTTC. Its translation is CASSVWTGNEQFF.

This sequence joins TRBV11-1 and TRBJ2-5; 7 nucleotides align to TRBD2. Germline assignment: CDR1 SGHAT and CDR2 FQDESV (reference sequence). V lost 2 bases, J lost 3 bases, and 3 bases stayed unmatched. The CDR3 totals 14 residues. The CDR3: CASSLFGREETQYF. As DNA, the CDR3 is TGTGCCAGCAGCTTATTTGGGAGGGAAGAGACCCAGTACTTC.

In this sample, this clone turned up a few times. V is TRBV6-6 and J is TRBJ1-1, with 7 bases matching TRBD1. Trimming took 5 bases from V and 7 from J; bases not matched to a gene: 7. Germline CDR1 is MNHNY and CDR2 is SVGAGI (reference sequence). The CDR3 is made up of 13 amino acids. The CDR3 coding sequence is TGTGCCAGCAGTGACGGGACAGTGTTTGAAGCTTTCTTT. This translates into CASSDGTVFEAFF.

The chain combines TRBV14 with TRBJ2-1; 9 bases are a match to TRBD1. Germline trimming cut 4 bases from V and 6 bases from J; bases unmatched to any gene: 1. The CDR3 consists of 13 residues. From germline, CDR1 is SGHDN and CDR2 FVKESK. The CDR3 spells CASSRTGVNEQFF. CDR3 DNA sequence: TGTGCCAGCAGCCGGACAGGGGTCAATGAGCAGTTCTTC. The full variable domain, its missing parts supplied by reference TRBV14 and TRBJ2-1, is EAGVTQFPSHSVIEKGQTVTLRCDPISGHDNLYWYRRVMGKEIKFLLHFVKESKQDESGMPNNRFLAERTGGTYSTLKVQPAELEDSGVYFCASSRTGVNEQFFGPGTRLTVL.

V gene TRBV4-1 combines with J gene TRBJ1-6, with D possibly TRBD1 on 6 matching bases. Germline loops: CDR1 MGHRA, CDR2 YSYEKL. The V and J ends lost 0 bases and 4 bases respectively, with 10 bases between them. The CDR3 loop spans 16 amino acids. CDR3 bases: TGCGCCAGCAGCCAAGATAGACAGGTTTATAATTCACCCCTCCACTTT. Translating gives CASSQDRQVYNSPLHF.

V usage is TRBV25-1 and J usage is TRBJ2-1; TRBD2 matches at 8 bases. This CDR3 is built from 13 residues. Germline lookup yields CDR1 MGHDK and CDR2 SYGVNS. V was clipped by 7 bases and J by 10 bases; unmatched bases: 9. CDR3 DNA sequence: TGTGCCAGCAATCAGGTGCCGGGGGGGGAGCAGTTCTTC. Its translation is CASNQVPGGEQFF.

The table lists this clone with a few counts. The rearrangement uses TRBV19 and TRBJ1-5; D not resolved. Germline V CDR1 and CDR2: LNHDA, SQIVND (reference sequence). Trimming cost V 3 bases and J 6 bases, with 12 bases left between them. The CDR3 is made up of 14 amino acids. The CDR3 region has the DNA TGTGCCAGTAGTATTAGAGGGCACGGTCAGCCCCAGCATTTT. Translated, it gives CASSIRGHGQPQHF.

The chain combines TRBV7-2 with TRBJ1-2; 9 bases align to TRBD1. The trim removed 5 bases at V and 7 bases at J, leaving 5 bases unmatched. CDR3 length equals 13 residues. Germline assignment: CDR1 SGHTA and CDR2 FQGNSA. The CDR3 DNA reads TGTGCCAGCAGCCCACAGGGGGCGCTTGGCTACACCTTC. Its translation: CASSPQGALGYTF.

CDR3 in DNA: TGCGCCAGCAGCTTACAGGGGGATTTCTACGAGCAGTACTTC. Translation gives CASSLQGDFYEQYF. This chain connects TRBV5-1 to TRBJ2-7, with 8 nucleotides matching TRBD1. Per germline, CDR1 SGHRS and CDR2 YFSETQ. This CDR3 is 14 amino acids long. Trimming cost V 2 bases and J 3 bases; bases outside gene matches: 4.

The chain has TRBV19 and TRBJ1-4, with D maybe TRBD1 (5 bases). Trimming left V 5 bases short and J 9 bases short, with 16 bases between. Germline V lookup: CDR1 LNHDA, CDR2 SQIVND (reference sequence). The CDR3 loop spans 14 amino acids. The CDR3 loop reads CASSFPDSAQKLFF. CDR3 sequence (DNA): TGTGCCAGTAGTTTTCCCGACAGCGCTCAAAAACTGTTTTTT.

This chain joins TRBV9 and TRBJ2-1; 7 bases agree with TRBD2. Germline-derived CDR1 and CDR2 are SGDLS and YYNGEE. The CDR3 extends over 14 amino acids. The V segment lost 4 bases and the J segment 7 bases; nucleotides outside the gene matches: 8. CDR3 loop: CASSPRGWGNEQFF. DNA of the CDR3: TGTGCCAGCAGCCCGCGGGGGTGGGGGAATGAGCAGTTCTTC.

In this sample, this clone turned up a few times. The chain combines TRBV5-1 with TRBJ1-4; a possible D gene is TRBD1 (5 bases). V was shortened by 0 bases and J by 1 base, with 10 bases between the two germline ends. The CDR3 sequence is 16 residues long. Per germline, CDR1 SGHRS and CDR2 YFSETQ. The CDR3 bases are TGCGCCAGCAGCTTGGCAACCACAGGAACTAATGAAAAACTGTTTTTT. Translation gives CASSLATTGTNEKLFF.

The chain couples TRBV2 to TRBJ2-7, with D possibly TRBD1 on 5 matching bases. The CDR3 contains 14 residues. V dropped 7 bases and J dropped 1 base, with 14 bases sitting between them. CDR1 is SNHLY, CDR2 FYNNEI, per germline. This CDR3 reads CASKVQGRSYEQYF. The CDR3 nucleotides read TGTGCCAGCAAGGTTCAGGGTCGATCCTACGAGCAGTACTTC. The full variable domain, completed using reference TRBV2 and TRBJ2-7, is EPEVTQTPSHQVTQMGQEVILRCVPISNHLYFYWYRQILGQKVEFLVSFYNNEISEKSEIFDDQFSVERPDGSNFTLKIRSTKLEDSAMYFCASKVQGRSYEQYFGPGTRLTVT.

The chain joins TRBV29-1 to TRBJ2-7; D possibly corresponds to TRBD2 (7 bases). There are 16 residues in the CDR3. Germline values: CDR1 SQVTM, CDR2 ANQGSEA. Deletions cut 0 bases from V and 3 bases from J, with 18 bases between. The chain's CDR3 is CSVEDRLAGAIYEQYF. The CDR3 DNA is TGCAGCGTTGAAGATCGGCTGGCGGGGGCGATCTACGAGCAGTACTTC.

The chain joins TRBV2 to TRBJ2-1; D not certain. V dropped 2 bases and J dropped 2 bases, with 7 bases sitting between them. The germline V gene has CDR1 SNHLY and CDR2 FYNNEI. CDR3 size: 14 residues. DNA of the CDR3: TGTGCCAGCAGTGAAAGTGCGGCCTACAATGAGCAGTTCTTC. Amino acids: CASSESAAYNEQFF.

The chain joins TRBV7-2 to TRBJ2-3; TRBD1 matches 9 bases. CDR1 and CDR2 (germline): SGHTA, FQGNSA. The CDR3 runs to 14 residues. Germline trimming cut 6 bases from V and 2 bases from J; bases unmatched to any gene: 3. The CDR3 DNA sequence: TGTGCCAGCAGACGGACAGGGGCCACAGATACGCAGTATTTT. Translation: CASRRTGATDTQYF.